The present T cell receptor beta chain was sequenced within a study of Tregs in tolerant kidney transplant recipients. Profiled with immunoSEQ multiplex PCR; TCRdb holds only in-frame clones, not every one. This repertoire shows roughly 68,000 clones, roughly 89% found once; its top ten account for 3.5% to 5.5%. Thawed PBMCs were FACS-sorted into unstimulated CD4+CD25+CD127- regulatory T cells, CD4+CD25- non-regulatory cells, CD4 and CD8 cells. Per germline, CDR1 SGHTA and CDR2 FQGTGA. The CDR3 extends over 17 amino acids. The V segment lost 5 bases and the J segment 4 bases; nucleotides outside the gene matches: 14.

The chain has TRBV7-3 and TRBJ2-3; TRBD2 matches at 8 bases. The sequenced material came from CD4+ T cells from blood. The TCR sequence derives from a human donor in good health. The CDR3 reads CASSPAPLPGGPDTQYF. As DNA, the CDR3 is TGTGCCAGCAGCCCAGCTCCCCTTCCGGGGGGGCCAGATACGCAGTATTTT. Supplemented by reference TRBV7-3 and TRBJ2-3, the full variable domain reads GAGVSQTPSNKVTEKGKYVELRCDPISGHTALYWYRQSLGQGPEFLIYFQGTGAADDSGLPNDRFFAVRPEGSVSTLKIQRTERGDSAVYLCASSPAPLPGGPDTQYFGPGTRLTVL.